This T cell receptor beta chain was recorded in a study of cytomegalovirus exposure and HLA in healthy donors (dated by TCRdb to 2016 to 2017). Regarding the complete study: An earlier analysis of approximately 590 of the donors reported about 290 Gb of sequence data and 117 million unique TCR beta sequences from approximately 180 million T cells. In addition to the first cohort of 650 to 750 subjects, a separate validation cohort of some 120 different subjects was used. The study aimed to test whether cataloging public T cell receptors could reveal signatures of past pathogen exposure. Among the roughly 390 genotyped donors, around 79% belonged to the genetic ancestry cluster associated with self-reported Caucasian donors. All discovery cohort repertoires had been generated on a single sequencing platform. A later analysis re-analyzed previously published TCR beta repertoires from 600 to 850 donors and added high-resolution HLA genotyping to study TCR occurrence patterns. HLA typing included class I and class II loci at four-digit resolution. The number of typed donors differed by locus: 629-630 for A, B, C, DRB1 and DQB1; approximately 530 for DQA1; approximately 600 for DPA1; and around 470 for DPB1. To decide whether each TCR beta V gene segment behaved as functional or pseudogenic, an earlier analysis of over 500 of the donors relied on high-throughput TCR beta sequencing. The T cell repertoires of 666 subjects were profiled by immunosequencing and related to cytomegalovirus serostatus. Roughly five DR-DQ haplotypes were treated as single units for association and clustering because of strong linkage in the cohort. Alongside the repertoire data, information on donor age, sex, ethnicity and CMV serostatus was compiled. An early release that covered fewer than 800 HLA-typed donors contained around 300 gigabases of sequencing data and tens of millions of unique TCR sequences. The later analysis used no new phenotypic data to find candidate immune exposures, relying instead on TCR beta sequences and their occurrence across donors. Among a few hundred genotyped donors of the cohort, an average of 235,054 unique TCR beta nucleotide sequences were sequenced per donor, about a sixth of them non-productive. A later genetic analysis used genome-wide SNP genotypes for 398 of the 666 donors, treating that subset as a discovery cohort. To predict cytomegalovirus infection status, the study brought together high-throughput TCR immunosequencing, statistical association of individual TCRs with disease status, and machine learning. Beyond this particular receptor, the publication reports: While some public TCRs were present in many individuals, most TCR sequences turned up only very rarely across donors. In this cohort, only TCR beta chains were sequenced, and detectable features were limited by the absence of alpha or paired-chain data. A later analysis associated 15,000 to 20,000 TCR beta sequences with specific HLA alleles at a false discovery rate of 0.05. When HLA alleles, especially DR and DQ, strongly co-occurred, TCR associations were difficult to assign to individual alleles. In a later analysis, TCR association rates were found to vary across HLA loci, with the most associated TCRs seen for DRB1 alleles and the fewest for HLA-C alleles. The classifier was reported to diagnose cytomegalovirus status with high specificity and sensitivity in both the original cohort and the validation cohort. Because counts were too low, roughly 16 rarely observed V segments, including chromosome 9 orphons, were excluded from the earlier analysis of 587 of the donors. A few of the identified cytomegalovirus-associated TCR beta chains were confirmed in vitro to be specific for cytomegalovirus antigens. The study gave a list of about 160 TCR beta chains associated with cytomegalovirus. A later genetic analysis reported fewer N-insertions in productive TCRs among donors in an Asian-associated ancestry cluster than the 666-donor mean. A further reported finding was that TCR beta sequences accurately predicted the HLA-A and HLA-B alleles for most subjects in the first cohort. An earlier analysis of 587 of the donors showed that most TCR beta V segments appeared in productive rearrangements either about 87% or about 30% of the time, which broadly matched IMGT annotations. Some IMGT-functional V segments, including TRBV6-2 and TRBV6-3, could not be distinguished by the 87-base-pair reads and were therefore excluded. Because HLA typing was unavailable for some donors at each locus, only the typed subset was used in association tests. In a later genetic analysis, a missense DCLRE1C variant was associated with V-gene and J-gene trimming of TCR beta chains, and the association was replicated in an independent cohort. The authors suggested that the approach could potentially be extended to other disease states and immunological phenotypes. The only immune exposure information available for the cohort was CMV serostatus. Several of the top co-occurrence clusters appeared to be linked to parvovirus B19, influenza, CMV and Epstein-Barr virus, according to a later analysis. In a later analysis, HLA-associated TCR beta chains were found to be more clonally expanded and to have lower generation probabilities than equally common non-associated chains. A later analysis found that most CMV-associated TCR beta chains appeared HLA-restricted, with HLA associations seemingly driven largely by CMV exposure. A group of highly shared sequence variants was considered likely to be a technical artifact of the sequencing pipeline. Correlated functional status among segregating V segments might be attributable to linkage disequilibrium, but an unknown experimental factor could not be ruled out. Sequencing depth was assumed to be roughly uniform across donors in the presence/absence analyses, though that assumption may not hold.

The cohort was made up of roughly 670 healthy bone marrow donors. Cohort members were all nominally healthy when sampled, although unrecorded immune exposures were likely present. The donor was CMV seropositive and belonged to the group of 250 to 300 seropositive cohort members. A peripheral blood sample was collected from each donor, and TCR beta sequencing was performed on peripheral blood mononuclear cells. The Qiagen DNeasy Blood Extraction Kit was used to extract genomic DNA from the blood cell samples. The library was generated by the immunoSEQ multiplex PCR assay. For the multiplex PCR, a mixture combining 60 forward primers for TCR Vbeta segments and 13 reverse primers for TCR Jbeta segments was used. A multiplex PCR assay on genomic DNA amplified the CDR3 region of rearranged TCR beta genes. The amplified TCR beta libraries were sequenced on the Illumina HiSeq System as 87-base-pair reads. As for how the authors treated the data: A later analysis tallied tens of millions of unique TCR beta chains across the approximately 670 repertoires, and 10 million to 11 million of those chains were shared by two or more donors. To remove PCR and sequencing errors, raw reads were error-corrected and collapsed into unique sequences using a nearest-neighbor algorithm that merged closely related sequences. V, D and J gene segments were assigned by aligning CDR3 sequences to IMGT reference sequences. For a sequence to be retained, a match of at least six nucleotides to both a V gene segment and a J gene segment was required. A rearrangement counted as productive if the CDR3 had no stop codons and remained in frame with V and J, and every other rearrangement counted as non-productive. CDR3 was defined according to IMGT convention as the region running from the second conserved V-encoded cysteine to the conserved J-encoded phenylalanine. In an earlier analysis of some 550 of the donors, sequences lacking an unambiguous match to a single V gene segment were excluded. An earlier analysis of just under 600 of the donors called V segments functional above 56.7% productive rearrangements and segregating when the between-donor standard deviation exceeded 5%. A statistical classification framework was built for diagnosing cytomegalovirus status from the catalog of TCR beta chain sequences. In a later analysis, V and J genes were assigned by comparing TCR nucleotide sequences against IMGT/GENE-DB human TR gene sequences. A later analysis assigned CDR3 sequences and most-parsimonious VDJ recombination scenarios with the TCRdist pipeline. A later analysis defined each TCR beta chain by its CDR3 amino acid sequence plus V-gene family, and excluded reads lacking a unique V-gene family. A later analysis removed 600 or so highly shared, low-generation-probability nucleotide sequences to deal with suspected cross-contamination and a sequencing artifact. For each public chain, a later analysis derived a clonal expansion index from normalized ranks of inferred template counts within each repertoire. A later analysis computed generation probabilities with a VDJ recombination model fitted to out-of-frame rearrangements, and checked the results against IGoR. A later analysis scored TCR-TCR, TCR-HLA and TCR-CMV co-occurrence with hypergeometric tests, applying a repertoire-size bias correction to TCR pairs. False discovery rates were estimated in a later analysis by permuting HLA or CMV assignments 20 times. In a later analysis, co-occurring TCRs were grouped with DBSCAN, and TCRdist sequence similarity was added when clustering was performed within HLA-allele-positive subsets. Co-occurrence clustering excluded repertoires with fewer than 30,000 or more than 120,000 public chains, plus five with anomalous nucleotide sharing. TCRdb re-hosts the immuneACCESS table, in-frame sequences only. Its copies lack some clones; in the studies checked, an unresolved V gene accounts for under half of them, and the cause for the rest is not known. The DNA was the basis for D and trimming; V, J and clone size are from that table. This sample holds 200,000 or so clones; 60% to 80% were observed only once. Jointly, the top ten make up approximately 2.1% of the sample.

For this chain, trimming is 1 base at the V end and 3 bases at the J end, and the number of junction bases without a gene match is 4. According to the germline V gene, CDR1 reads SGHRS and CDR2 reads YFSETQ. CDR3 length: 16 amino acids, cysteine to phenylalanine. Only CDR3 DNA remains: 48 bases, in frame from the first base. This clone has a handful of counts. Its antigen is unknown. Base qualities are missing; no much larger clone stands one base away. In the same sample, other DNA sequences code for this CDR3. This sequence originates from a woman in her 30s in good health and CMV-seropositive. The sequencing input was PBMCs. Rearrangement joined TRBV5-1 to TRBJ2-3, and 11 junctional nucleotides match TRBD1. DNA sequence: TGCGCCAGCAGCTTGAGGACAGGGGGCAGAACAGATACGCAGTATTTT. The resulting protein is CASSLRTGGRTDTQYF. When the CDR3 is completed using the reference TRBV5-1 and TRBJ2-3 genes on either side, the full variable domain is KAGVTQTPRYLIKTRGQQVTLSCSPISGHRSVSWYQQTPGQGLQFLFEYFSETQRNKGNFPGRFSGRQFSNSRSEMNVSTLELGDSALYLCASSLRTGGRTDTQYFGPGTRLTVL.